This T cell receptor beta chain was found in a study of shared T cell receptors in the human thymus. Assay: immunoSEQ multiplex PCR; the TCRdb copy retains only in-frame clones and omits some. The sample lists some 640,000 clones, about 87% seen once, with over 0.008% in the top ten. Germline CDR1 SGHVS, CDR2 FQNEAQ. The CDR3 is made up of 18 amino acids. V dropped 5 bases and J dropped 4; count of bases not matched to a gene: 15. The sample also formed part of further work on human thymus T cells.

This chain uses TRBV7-8 with TRBJ2-7, with 12 bases that match TRBD1. The receptor's source is a boy under two years old with a congenital heart defect. The sequencing sample was made of thymocytes. CDR3 amino acids: CASSPRRDRGRREYEQYF. The DNA for the CDR3 is TGTGCCAGCAGCCCCCGCCGGGACAGGGGGCGCAGGGAATACGAGCAGTACTTC. The entire variable domain, with the rest obtained from reference TRBV7-8 and TRBJ2-7, is as follows: GAGVSQSPRYKVAKRGQDVALRCDPISGHVSLFWYQQALGQGPEFLTYFQNEAQLDKSGLPSDRFFAERPEGSVSTLKIQRTQQEDSAVYLCASSPRRDRGRREYEQYFGPGTRLTVT.